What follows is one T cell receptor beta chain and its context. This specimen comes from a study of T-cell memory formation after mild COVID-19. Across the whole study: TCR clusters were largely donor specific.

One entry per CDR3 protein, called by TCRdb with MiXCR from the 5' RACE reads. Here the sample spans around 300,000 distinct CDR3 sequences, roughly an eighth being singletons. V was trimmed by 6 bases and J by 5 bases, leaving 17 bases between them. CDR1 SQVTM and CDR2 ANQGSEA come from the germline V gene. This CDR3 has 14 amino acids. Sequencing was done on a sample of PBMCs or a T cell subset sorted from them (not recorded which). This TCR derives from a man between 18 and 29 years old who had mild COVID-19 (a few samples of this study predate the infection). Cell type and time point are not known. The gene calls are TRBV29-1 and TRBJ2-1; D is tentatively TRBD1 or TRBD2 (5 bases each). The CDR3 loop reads CSVAGTLGHNEQFF. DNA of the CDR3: TGCAGCGTCGCCGGGACCCTAGGGCACAATGAGCAGTTCTTC.